This T cell receptor (beta chain) derives from a study of response to subunit inactivated influenza vaccine. General study results and limits: Each seasonal influenza vaccination, the authors suggested, recruits few new T cells.

Concerning this clonotype: Its matching antigen is unknown.

V gave up 4 bases and J gave up 7 bases; unmatched junction bases: 8. Germline CDR1 DFQATT, CDR2 SNEGSKA (reference sequence). This CDR3 comprises 15 residues. TCRdb analysed the RT-PCR reads with MiXCR anew, one entry per CDR3 protein. The sample yields 300,000 to 350,000 distinct CDR3 sequences, about a fifth seen once. The chain is built from TRBV20-1 and TRBJ1-6; TRBD1 agrees at 9 bases. The specimen comprised PBMCs from blood, sampled around 22 months after vaccination. The source of this sequence is a man aged 50 to 69 who received an inactivated influenza vaccine. DNA for the CDR3: TGCAGTGCTAAGACTGGACAGGGGCGAAATTCACCCCTCCACTTT. This sequence encodes CSAKTGQGRNSPLHF.